This T cell receptor (beta chain) was obtained from a study of Graves' ophthalmopathy and Graves' hyperthyroidism. CDR3 regions of TCR beta were amplified from RNA transcripts. The first-round RT-PCR employed HTBI primers together with the Qiagen OneStep RT-PCR kit. A multiplex PCR was then performed as the second round. TCRdb itself ran the multiplex PCR reads through MiXCR, one entry per CDR3 protein. The sample contains approximately 700,000 distinct CDR3 sequences, under 50% of which appear only once. Where ophthalmopathy was present, donors had moderate-to-severe activity, CAS ≥3, NOSPECS ≥4 and duration under 3 months. Clinical symptoms, serum thyroxine, TRAb, thyroid ultrasound and orbital computed tomography were relied on for diagnosis. V was clipped by 3 bases and J by 2 bases, with 10 bases between them. Germline V gives CDR1 LNHDA, CDR2 SQIVND (reference sequence). The CDR3 spans 14 residues.

Findings and caveats of the study: Predictions made by the model for ophthalmopathy progression reached 70.59% sensitivity and around 72% specificity.

This clonotype has at least ten counts. As yet, its antigen is unknown. This sequence was found in an adult man with Graves' ophthalmopathy. Sequenced material: peripheral blood. The chain uses TRBV19 and TRBJ1-2, with no clear D. The CDR3 is CASSMFSSNYGYTF. The CDR3 DNA reads as TGTGCCAGTAGTATGTTTTCCTCGAACTATGGCTACACCTTC.